This TCR beta chain was identified in a study of T cells after posttransplantation cyclophosphamide. In germline, CDR1 is SGHRS, CDR2 YFSETQ. The CDR3 spans 14 residues. Trimming cost V 4 bases and J 4 bases, with 12 bases left between them. Assay: immunoSEQ multiplex PCR; the TCRdb copy retains only in-frame clones and omits some. This sample has around 9,200 clones, with 89% found just once. Sequencing input: memory CD4+ T cells sorted from PBMCs. The gene calls are TRBV5-1 and TRBJ1-3; maybe TRBD1 (5 bases). The TCR sequence derives from a woman between 55 and 75 years old in good health, CMV-negative, and a related stem cell transplant donor. The DNA for the CDR3 is TGCGCCAGCAGCCCGGGGGAGGCCGGAAACACCATATATTTT. Amino acid sequence: CASSPGEAGNTIYF.